This T cell receptor (beta chain) was obtained from a study of T cell clonality in common variable immunodeficiency. Donors gave roughly 4.5 to 8.5 ml heparinized peripheral whole blood. Study-wide results and limits: In common variable immunodeficiency, TCR beta chains reportedly carried fewer deletions and N-nucleotide insertions. Authors noted CVID clonality's cause needs subpopulation repertoire sequencing.

The assay was immunoSEQ multiplex PCR, and TCRdb's table has in-frame clones only and misses some. Recorded here are under 50,000 clones, none singletons. The CDR3 is made up of 14 amino acids. Germline CDR1 is LGHNA and CDR2 is YNFKEQ. This clone was seen repeatedly, ten times or more. Its antigen is not known. A junction end diverges from the germline sequence, so it may reflect a read error. From the germline J gene comes the end of the CDR3, since the read stops 3 residues before it. J is TRBJ1-2 and V is TRBV4-2; 10 bases map to TRBD1. Sequenced input: peripheral blood mononuclear cells. This clonotype was sampled from a person aged 18-70 years in good health. Here the CDR3 reads CASSQDGTGAGYTF. The covered CDR3 bases are TGCGCCAGCAGCCAAGATGGGACAGGGGCTGGC.